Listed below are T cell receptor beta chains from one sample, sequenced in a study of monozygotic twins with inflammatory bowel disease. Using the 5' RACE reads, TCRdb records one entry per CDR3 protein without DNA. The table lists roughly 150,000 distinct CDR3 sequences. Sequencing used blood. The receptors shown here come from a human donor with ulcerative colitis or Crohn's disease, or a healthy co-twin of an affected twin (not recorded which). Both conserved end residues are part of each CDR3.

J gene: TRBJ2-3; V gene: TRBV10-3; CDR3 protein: CAISEGQATDTQYF
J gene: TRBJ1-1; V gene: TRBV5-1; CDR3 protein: CASSPGQGEWTTEAFF
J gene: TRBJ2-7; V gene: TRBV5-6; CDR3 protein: CASSLPPGQGVNEQYF
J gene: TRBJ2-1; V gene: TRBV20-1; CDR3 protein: CSARPLIGGEYNEQFF
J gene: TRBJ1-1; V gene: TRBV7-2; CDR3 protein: CASSFPGRMVAFF
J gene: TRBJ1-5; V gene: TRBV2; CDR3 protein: CASTAGRSYSNQPQHF
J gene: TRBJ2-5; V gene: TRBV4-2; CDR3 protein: CASSQLALSETQYF
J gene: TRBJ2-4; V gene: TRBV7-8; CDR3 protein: CASSHGYIKNIQYF
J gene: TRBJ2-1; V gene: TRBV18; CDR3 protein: CASSPGTSGVGEQFF
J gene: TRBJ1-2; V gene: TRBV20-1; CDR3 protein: CSAGGGGSGGKNYGYTF
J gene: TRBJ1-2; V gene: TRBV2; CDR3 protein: CASSGTGLANYGYTF
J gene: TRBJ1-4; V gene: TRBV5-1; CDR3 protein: CASSLAAGQEKLFF
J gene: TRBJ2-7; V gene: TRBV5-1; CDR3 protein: CASSTVGGDEQYF
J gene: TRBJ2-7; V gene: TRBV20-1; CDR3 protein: CSASLGGRPYEQYF
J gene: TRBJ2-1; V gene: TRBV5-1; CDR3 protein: CASSARHSGGITYNEQFF
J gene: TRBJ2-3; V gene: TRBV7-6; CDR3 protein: CASSLDLGDTQYF
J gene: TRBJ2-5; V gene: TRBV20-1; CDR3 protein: CSARRGEETQYF
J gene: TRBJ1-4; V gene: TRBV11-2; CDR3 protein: CASSLVSRATNEKLFF
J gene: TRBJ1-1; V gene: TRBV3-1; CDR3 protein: CASSQDLRFMNTEAFF
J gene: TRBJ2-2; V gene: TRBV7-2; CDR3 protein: CASSFHGTGYMAGELFF
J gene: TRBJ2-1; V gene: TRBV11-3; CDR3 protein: CASSLGTSGGNEQFF
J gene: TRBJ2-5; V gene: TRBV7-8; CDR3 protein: CASSLGGPQYF
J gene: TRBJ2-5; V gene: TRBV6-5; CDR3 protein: CASSYSSTGGETQYF
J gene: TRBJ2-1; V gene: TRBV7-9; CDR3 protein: CASSLSVGDTYNEQFF
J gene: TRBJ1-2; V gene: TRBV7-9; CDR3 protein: CASTDRGLAGYTF
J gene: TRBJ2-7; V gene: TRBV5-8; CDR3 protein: CASSPAPGLEQYF
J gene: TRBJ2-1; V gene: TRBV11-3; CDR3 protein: CASSQDSDNEQFF
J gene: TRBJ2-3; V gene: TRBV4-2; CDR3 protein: CAGSEGGTSDTQYF
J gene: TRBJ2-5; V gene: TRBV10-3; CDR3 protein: CAISESTSVETQYF
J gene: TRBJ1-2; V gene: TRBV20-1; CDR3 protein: CSATLDRGAGGYTF
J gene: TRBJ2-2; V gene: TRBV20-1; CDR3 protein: CSASPSGLGTGELFF
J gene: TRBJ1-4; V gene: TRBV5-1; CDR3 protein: CASSPVGAGKGTNEKLFF
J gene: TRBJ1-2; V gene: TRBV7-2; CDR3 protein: CASTKQGYGYTF
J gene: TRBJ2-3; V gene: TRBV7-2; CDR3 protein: CASSLDWGGGTQYF
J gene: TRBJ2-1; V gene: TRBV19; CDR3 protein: CASSIDLWSYNEQFF
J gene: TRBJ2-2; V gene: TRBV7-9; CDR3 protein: CASSSVGELFF
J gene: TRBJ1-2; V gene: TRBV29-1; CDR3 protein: CSVGRGPGREGYTF